The entry below gives a single TCR beta chain sequence along with its context. This may be a read error: a much more frequent sequence differs by one nucleotide. Breast cancer patients provided tissue from their axillary draining lymph nodes. Germline values: CDR1 SGHRS, CDR2 YFSETQ. Trimming pared 3 bases from V and 4 bases from J, leaving 13 bases between. The CDR3 loop spans 14 amino acids. The data were obtained in a study of breast tumors, draining lymph nodes, adjacent tissues. TCRdb passed the multiplex PCR reads through MiXCR, listing each CDR3 protein once. Of fewer than 250,000 distinct CDR3 sequences in the sample, less than 40% were seen once.

The TCR sequence derives from a female donor with breast cancer. Some clones in this sample may be carry-over from other donors' samples. The sample consisted of axillary lymph node tissue. The chain uses TRBV5-1 and TRBJ1-1; D call uncertain. The chain's CDR3 is CASSSAGYLTEAFF. The CDR3 DNA reads as TGCGCCAGCAGCTCGGCCGGTTACCTCACTGAAGCTTTCTTT.